This T cell receptor beta chain was captured in a study of blood T cell repertoires in COVID-19. Turning to the study itself: Both acute and convalescent COVID-19 samples were obtained from the United States, Italy and Spain. Sample material is recorded as cDNA or gDNA derived from T cells, B-cell-depleted T cells, or PBMCs.

Produced via immunoSEQ multiplex PCR; TCRdb's table is partial and in-frame only. Altogether 150,000 to 250,000 clones are present, roughly 92% being singletons, with the ten largest covering 0.6% to 0.9%. Germline CDR1 SGHRS, CDR2 YFSETQ. Trimming stripped 0 bases from V and 1 base from J, with 7 bases between. This CDR3 has 14 residues. The sample consisted of peripheral blood. The chain recombines TRBV5-1 with TRBJ2-5; D call uncertain. The sequence derives from a man aged 30 to 45 with COVID-19, enrolled during active disease. As DNA, the CDR3 is TGCGCCAGCAGCTTGGGTCGGTCCCAAGAGACCCAGTACTTC. It is translated as CASSLGRSQETQYF. Combining the CDR3 with reference TRBV5-1 and TRBJ2-5 gives the whole variable domain KAGVTQTPRYLIKTRGQQVTLSCSPISGHRSVSWYQQTPGQGLQFLFEYFSETQRNKGNFPGRFSGRQFSNSRSEMNVSTLELGDSALYLCASSLGRSQETQYFGPGTRLLVL.